Sequencing of this TCR beta chain was carried out in a study of cytomegalovirus exposure and HLA in healthy donors. V lost 4 bases to trimming and J lost 4 bases; unmatched junction nucleotides: 1. The CDR3 has 15 amino acids. Germline-derived CDR1 and CDR2 are LGHNA and YNFKEQ. Study findings and constraints: The dataset shows that most TCR sequences were rare, while some public TCRs occurred in many donors. A link between a missense DCLRE1C variant and TCR beta V- and J-gene trimming emerged from a later analysis. A later look showed TCR association rates differing by HLA locus, highest for DRB1 and lowest for HLA-C.

The PCR made use of 60 Vbeta and 13 Jbeta primers. Per the authors' pipeline: A later analysis tallied 80 million or so unique TCR beta chains, about 12 million of them shared. Clones were read by immunoSEQ multiplex PCR, and TCRdb kept only the in-frame ones, dropping some. That table supplies the V and J calls and clone size; D and trimming were determined from the DNA. This table holds 150,000 to 200,000 clones, approximately 84% found once. This clone was seen more than once but under ten times. Its antigen is unidentified. Other DNA sequences in this specimen translate into the identical CDR3. This chain uses TRBV4-2 with TRBJ2-3; 14 nucleotides align to TRBD2. Sequenced sample: PBMCs. The TCR sequence derives from a girl aged 10-17 years in good health and CMV-seropositive. The CDR3 loop is CASSPTSGGADTQYF. CDR3 nucleotide sequence: TGTGCCAGCAGCCCGACTAGCGGGGGGGCAGATACGCAGTATTTT.